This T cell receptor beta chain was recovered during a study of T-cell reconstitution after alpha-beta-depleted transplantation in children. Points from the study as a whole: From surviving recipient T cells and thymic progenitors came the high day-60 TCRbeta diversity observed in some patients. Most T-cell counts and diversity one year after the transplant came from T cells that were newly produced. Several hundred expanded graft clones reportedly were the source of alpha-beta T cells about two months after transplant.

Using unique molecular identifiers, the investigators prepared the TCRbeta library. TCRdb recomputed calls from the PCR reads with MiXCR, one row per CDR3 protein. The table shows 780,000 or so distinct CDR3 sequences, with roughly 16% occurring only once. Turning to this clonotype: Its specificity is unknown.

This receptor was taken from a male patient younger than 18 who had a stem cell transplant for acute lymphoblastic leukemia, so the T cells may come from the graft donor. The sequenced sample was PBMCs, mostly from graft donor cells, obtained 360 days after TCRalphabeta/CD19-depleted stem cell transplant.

For the CDR3, the DNA is TGTGCCAGCAGCCAAGGAGCCAACCTAGCCAAAAACATTCAGTACTTC. Its protein product is CASSQGANLAKNIQYF. The chain uses TRBV3-1 and TRBJ2-4; D unresolved. This CDR3 region has 16 residues. Germline-derived CDR1 and CDR2 are LGHDT and YNNKEL (reference sequence). V was trimmed by 1 base and J by 0 bases, leaving 10 bases between them.